What follows is one T cell receptor beta chain and its context. The antigen is unknown. The data were obtained in a study of identical twins. Whole-study results and caveats: Models predicted too little out-of-frame TCR alpha sharing in monozygotic twins.

Trimming shortened V by 0 bases and J by 4 bases, and 9 bases separated the two germline ends. The CDR3 loop spans 14 amino acids. Germline V gene sequence: CDR1 MNHEY, CDR2 SVGAGI. Template switching created a universal primer site, and the cDNA included unique molecular identifiers. TCRdb called the 5' RACE reads again in MiXCR, with one record for every CDR3 protein. The sample has approximately 690,000 distinct CDR3 sequences; over 5% are singletons. The chain has TRBV6-5 and TRBJ1-1, with D tentatively TRBD1 (5 bases). Sequencing used naive T cells sorted from blood. This receptor was taken from a man between 18 and 29 years old in good health. As DNA, the CDR3 is TGTGCCAGCAGTTACTCAGGGGCGTTCACTGAAGCTTTCTTT. Protein: CASSYSGAFTEAFF.